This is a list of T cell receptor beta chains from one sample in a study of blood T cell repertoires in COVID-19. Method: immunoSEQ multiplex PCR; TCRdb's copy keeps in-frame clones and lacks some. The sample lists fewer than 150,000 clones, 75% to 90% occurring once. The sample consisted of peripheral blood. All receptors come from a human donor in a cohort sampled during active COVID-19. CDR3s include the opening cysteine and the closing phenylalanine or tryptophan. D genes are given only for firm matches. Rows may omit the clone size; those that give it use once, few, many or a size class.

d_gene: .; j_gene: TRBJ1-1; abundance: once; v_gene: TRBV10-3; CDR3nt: TGTGCCATCAGTGAGAATGGGTTTGGTAGCTCTGAAGCTTTCTTT; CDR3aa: CAISENGFGSSEAFF
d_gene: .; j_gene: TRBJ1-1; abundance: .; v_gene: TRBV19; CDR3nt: TGTGCCAGTAGTATCAAGTTGAGTGGGAACACTGAAGCTTTCTTT; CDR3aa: CASSIKLSGNTEAFF
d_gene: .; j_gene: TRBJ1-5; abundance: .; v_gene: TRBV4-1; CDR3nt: TGCGCCAGCAGCCAAGGCCCGGTCACAGGTCAGCCCCAGCATTTT; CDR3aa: CASSQGPVTGQPQHF
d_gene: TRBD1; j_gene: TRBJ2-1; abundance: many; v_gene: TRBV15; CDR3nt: TGTGCCACCAGCAGACAGGGGGCGAGTTTAGGAAATGAGCAGTTCTTC; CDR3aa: CATSRQGASLGNEQFF
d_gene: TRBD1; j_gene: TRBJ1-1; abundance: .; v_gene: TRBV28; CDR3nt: TGTGCCAGCAGTTACAGGGGGGTGAACACTGAAGCTTTCTTT; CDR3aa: CASSYRGVNTEAFF
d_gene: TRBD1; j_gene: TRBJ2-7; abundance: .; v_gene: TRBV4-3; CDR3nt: TGCGCCAGCAGCCCCGGCGGGACAGGGGCCTACGAGCAGTACTTC; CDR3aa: CASSPGGTGAYEQYF
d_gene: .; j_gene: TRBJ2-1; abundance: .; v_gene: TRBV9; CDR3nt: TGTGCCAGCAGCCCTTACCAAGAAGCCCCGCAGTTCTTC; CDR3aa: CASSPYQEAPQFF
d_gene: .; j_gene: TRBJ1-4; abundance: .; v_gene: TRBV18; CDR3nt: TGTGCCAGCTCACCAAACCGCGCTACAGGCAATGGAGAAAAACTGTTTTTT; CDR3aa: CASSPNRATGNGEKLFF
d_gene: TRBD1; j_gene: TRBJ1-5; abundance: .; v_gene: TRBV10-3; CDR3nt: TGTGCCATCAGTTCGGGACAGGAGGTGCAGCCCCAGCATTTT; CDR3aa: CAISSGQEVQPQHF
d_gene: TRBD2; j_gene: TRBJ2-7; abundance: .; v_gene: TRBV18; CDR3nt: TGTGCCAGCTCACCGGGACTAGCGGACGAGCAGTACTTC; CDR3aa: CASSPGLADEQYF
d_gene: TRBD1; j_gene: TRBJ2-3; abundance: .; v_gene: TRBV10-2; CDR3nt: TGCGCCAGCAGTTACGGGACAGGGGGCACAGATACGCAGTATTTT; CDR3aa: CASSYGTGGTDTQYF
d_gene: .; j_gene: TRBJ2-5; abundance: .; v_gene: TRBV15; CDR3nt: TGTGCCACCAGCAGAGTCTGGGGTCAAGGGAAGGGGGAGACCCAGTACTTC; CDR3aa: CATSRVWGQGKGETQYF
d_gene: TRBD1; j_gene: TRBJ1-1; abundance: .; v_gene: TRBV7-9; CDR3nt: TGTGCCAGCAGCTTAGCGGCGGGGCAGGGGGATGAAGCTTTCTTT; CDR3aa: CASSLAAGQGDEAFF
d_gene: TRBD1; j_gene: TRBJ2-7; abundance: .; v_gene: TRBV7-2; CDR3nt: TGTGCCAGCAGCTTACCGGGACAGCGTTGGTCCGAGCAGTACTTC; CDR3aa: CASSLPGQRWSEQYF
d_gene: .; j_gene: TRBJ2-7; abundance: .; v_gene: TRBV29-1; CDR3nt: TGCAGCGTTGAGCTCCTAGGAGACGAGCAGTACTTC; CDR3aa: CSVELLGDEQYF
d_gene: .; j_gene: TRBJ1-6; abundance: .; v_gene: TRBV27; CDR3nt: TGTGCCAGCACTTTCCGTATTAATTCACCCCTCCACTTT; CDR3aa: CASTFRINSPLHF
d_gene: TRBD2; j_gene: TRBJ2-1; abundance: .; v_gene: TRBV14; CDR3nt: TGTGCCAGCAGCCATGGGTGGACTAGCGGGGCGCTTACCTCCTACAATGAGCAGTTCTTC; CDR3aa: CASSHGWTSGALTSYNEQFF
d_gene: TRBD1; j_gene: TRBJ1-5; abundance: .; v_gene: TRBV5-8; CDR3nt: TGTGCCAGCAGCTTGGAGTATGGGACAGCAATAGGGAATCAGCCCCAGCATTTT; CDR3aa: CASSLEYGTAIGNQPQHF
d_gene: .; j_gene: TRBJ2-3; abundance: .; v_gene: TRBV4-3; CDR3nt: TGCGCCAGCAGCCGGGGAGGCTCCCGGGGGGATACGCAGTATTTT; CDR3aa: CASSRGGSRGDTQYF
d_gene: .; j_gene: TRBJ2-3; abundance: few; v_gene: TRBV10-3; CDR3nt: TGTGCCATCAGTGAGGCAAGGGGCTCCCTAGGTGATACGCAGTATTTT; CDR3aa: CAISEARGSLGDTQYF
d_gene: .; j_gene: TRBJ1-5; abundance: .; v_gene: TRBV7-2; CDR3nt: TGTGCCAGCAGCCTAGGGGCGGGGGGAGCTCAGCCCCAGCATTTT; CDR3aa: CASSLGAGGAQPQHF
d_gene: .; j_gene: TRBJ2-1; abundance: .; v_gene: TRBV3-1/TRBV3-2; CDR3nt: TGTGCCAGCAGCCTTGATAGCCGCTCCTACAATGAGCAGTTCTTC; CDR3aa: CASSLDSRSYNEQFF
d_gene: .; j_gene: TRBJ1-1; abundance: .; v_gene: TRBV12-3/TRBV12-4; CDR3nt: TGTGCCAGCAGTACCCAGGGGTTTACTGAAGCTTTCTTT; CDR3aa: CASSTQGFTEAFF
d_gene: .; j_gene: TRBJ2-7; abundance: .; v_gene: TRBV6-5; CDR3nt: TGTGCCAGCAGTTCAGCGACCCCATACGAGCAGTACTTC; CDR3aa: CASSSATPYEQYF
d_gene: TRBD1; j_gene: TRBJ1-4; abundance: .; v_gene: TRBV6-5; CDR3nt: TGTGCCAGCAGGCGACAGGGGGCGGAAAATGAAAAACTGTTTTTT; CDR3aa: CASRRQGAENEKLFF
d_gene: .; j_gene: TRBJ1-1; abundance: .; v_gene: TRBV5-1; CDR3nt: TGCGCCAGCAGCTGGACAGCGAACACTGAAGCTTTCTTT; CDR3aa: CASSWTANTEAFF
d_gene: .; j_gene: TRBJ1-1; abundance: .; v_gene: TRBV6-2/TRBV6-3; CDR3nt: TGTGCCAGCGGCCAGGGGACAGAAGCTTTCTTT; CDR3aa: CASGQGTEAFF
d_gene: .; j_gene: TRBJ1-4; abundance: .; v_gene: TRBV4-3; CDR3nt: TGCGCCAGCAGCCCGAGGCCCTCAACTAATGAAAAACTGTTTTTT; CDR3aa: CASSPRPSTNEKLFF
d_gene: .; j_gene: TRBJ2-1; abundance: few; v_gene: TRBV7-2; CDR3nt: TGTGCCAGCAGCCCCGATCACAGGAGCAATGAGCAGTTCTTC; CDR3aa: CASSPDHRSNEQFF
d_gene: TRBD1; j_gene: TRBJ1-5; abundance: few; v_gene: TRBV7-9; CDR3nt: TGTGCCAGCAGCCTAGGGACAGGGCCTGAAACAAATCAGCCCCAGCATTTT; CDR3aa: CASSLGTGPETNQPQHF
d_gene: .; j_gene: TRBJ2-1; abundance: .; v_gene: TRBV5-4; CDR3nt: TGTGCCAGCAGCTTTACCTCTAGCGAGCAGTTCTTC; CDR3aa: CASSFTSSEQFF
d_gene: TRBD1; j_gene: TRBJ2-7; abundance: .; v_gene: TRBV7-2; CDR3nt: TGTGCCAGCAGCGGCAGACGGACAGGGGATGAGCAGTACTTC; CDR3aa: CASSGRRTGDEQYF
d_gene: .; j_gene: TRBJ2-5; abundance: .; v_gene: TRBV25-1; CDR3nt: TGTGCCAGCAGTGAATATGACAGACAAGAGACCCAGTACTTC; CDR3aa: CASSEYDRQETQYF
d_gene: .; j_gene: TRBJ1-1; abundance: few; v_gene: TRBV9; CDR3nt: TGTGCCAGCAGCCCCGGGACACTGAACACTGAAGCTTTCTTT; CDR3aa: CASSPGTLNTEAFF